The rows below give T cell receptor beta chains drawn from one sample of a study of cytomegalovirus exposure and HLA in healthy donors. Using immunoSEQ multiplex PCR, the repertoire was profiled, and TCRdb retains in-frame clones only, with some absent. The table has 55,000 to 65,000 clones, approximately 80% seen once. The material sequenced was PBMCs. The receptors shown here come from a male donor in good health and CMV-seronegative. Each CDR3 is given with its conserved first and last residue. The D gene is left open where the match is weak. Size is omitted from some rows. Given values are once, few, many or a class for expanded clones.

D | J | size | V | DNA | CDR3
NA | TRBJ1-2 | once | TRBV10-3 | TGTGCCACCACGTCAGTGGACACCTTCTATGGCTACACCTTC | CATTSVDTFYGYTF
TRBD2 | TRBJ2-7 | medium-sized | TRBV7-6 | TGTGCCAGCAGCATGGGCCCGAGACTAGCGGGGGGGTCCTACGAGCAGTACTTC | CASSMGPRLAGGSYEQYF
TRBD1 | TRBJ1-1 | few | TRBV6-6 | TGTGCCAGCAGACAGGGGTTTGGCACTGAAGCTTTCTTT | CASRQGFGTEAFF
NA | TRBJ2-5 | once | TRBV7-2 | TGTGCCAGCAGCTTAAATGGGTGGGCACAAGAGACCCAGTACTTC | CASSLNGWAQETQYF
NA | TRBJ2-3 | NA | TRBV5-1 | TGCGCCAGCAGCAGCTTAGCCGGGGATACGCAGTATTTT | CASSSLAGDTQYF
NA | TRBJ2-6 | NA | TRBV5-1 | TGCGCCAGCAGCTTGACAGGTTCGACTGGGGCCAACGTCCTGACTTTC | CASSLTGSTGANVLTF
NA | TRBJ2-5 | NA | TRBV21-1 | TGTGCCAGCAGCACTCGGACAGGCCAAGAGACCCAGTACTTC | CASSTRTGQETQYF
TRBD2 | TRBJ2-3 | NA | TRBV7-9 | TGTGCCAGCAGTTTAGGACTAGCGGGATCCGATACGCAGTATTTT | CASSLGLAGSDTQYF
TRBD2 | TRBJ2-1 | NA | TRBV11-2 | TGTGCCAGCAGCTTAAGGCCCAATACGGGGGGGCCGGAAGATGAGCAGTTCTTC | CASSLRPNTGGPEDEQFF
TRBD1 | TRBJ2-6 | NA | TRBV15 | TGTGCCACCAGCAGAGGAGGGGGCGCCTTTGGGGCCAACGTCCTGACTTTC | CATSRGGGAFGANVLTF
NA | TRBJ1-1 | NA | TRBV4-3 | TGCGCCAGCAGCCAAGAGGGGGCCACAGGGAACACTGAAGCTTTCTTT | CASSQEGATGNTEAFF
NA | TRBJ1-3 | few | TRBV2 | TGTGCCAGCAGTGATTGGGGGGCTGGAAACACCATATATTTT | CASSDWGAGNTIYF
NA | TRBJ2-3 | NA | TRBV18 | TGTGCCAGCTCACAACAGGGTCAAAGCACAGATACGCAGTATTTT | CASSQQGQSTDTQYF
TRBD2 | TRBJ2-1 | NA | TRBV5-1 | TGCGCCAGCTTCGGGACTACGGACTACAATGAGCAGTTCTTC | CASFGTTDYNEQFF
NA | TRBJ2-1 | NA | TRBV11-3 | TGTGCCAGCAGCCTAGGTCGGCTAGCGTTCAATGAGCAGTTCTTC | CASSLGRLAFNEQFF
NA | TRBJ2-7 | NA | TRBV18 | TGTGCCAGCTCACCACGTCGCGGGGACCCCTACGAGCAGTACTTC | CASSPRRGDPYEQYF
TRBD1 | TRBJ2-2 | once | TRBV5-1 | TGCGCCAGCAGCCCATTGGGACAGTCAAACACCGGGGAGCTGTTTTTT | CASSPLGQSNTGELFF